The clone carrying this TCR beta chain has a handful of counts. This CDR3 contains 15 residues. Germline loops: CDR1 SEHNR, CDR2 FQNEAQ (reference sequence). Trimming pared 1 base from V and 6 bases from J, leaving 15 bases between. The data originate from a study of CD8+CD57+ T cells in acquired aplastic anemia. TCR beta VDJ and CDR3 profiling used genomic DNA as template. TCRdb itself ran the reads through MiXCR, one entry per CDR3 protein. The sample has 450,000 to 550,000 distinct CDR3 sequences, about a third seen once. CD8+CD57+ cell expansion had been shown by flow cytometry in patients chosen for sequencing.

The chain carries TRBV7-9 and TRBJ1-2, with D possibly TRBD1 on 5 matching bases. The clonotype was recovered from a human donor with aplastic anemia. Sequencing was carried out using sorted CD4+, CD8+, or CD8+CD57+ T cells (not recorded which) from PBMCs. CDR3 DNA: TGTGCCAGCAGCTTAGAATGGGGGGATCCGAATGGCTACACCTTC. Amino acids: CASSLEWGDPNGYTF. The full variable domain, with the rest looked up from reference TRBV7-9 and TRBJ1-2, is DTGVSQNPRHKITKRGQNVTFRCDPISEHNRLYWYRQTLGQGPEFLTYFQNEAQLEKSRLLSDRFSAERPKGSFSTLEIQRTEQGDSAMYLCASSLEWGDPNGYTFGSGTRLTVV.